The 20 T cell receptor beta chains in this list originate from one sample, sequenced in a study of shared clonotypes between healthy human individuals. TCRdb's table, derived via immunoSEQ multiplex PCR, lists solely in-frame clones and lacks some. The table lists some 1,900,000 clones, over 85% of them singletons. Naive CD8 isolation took CD45RO-negative cells positively selected for CCR7 and excluded terminally differentiated effector memory CD45RA+ cells. Sample: naive CD8+ T cells sorted from blood. The receptor source for this set is a man aged 18 to 30 in good health.

In regard to this clone: Other DNA sequences in this specimen translate into the identical CDR3. The chain joins TRBV5-6 to TRBJ2-7, with D possibly TRBD2 on 6 matching bases. Trimming cost V 4 bases and J 1 base, with 9 bases left between them. Germline values: CDR1 SGHDT, CDR2 YYEEEE. CDR3 length: 13 residues. The CDR3 nucleotides are TGTGCCAGCAGCCGCGGGGCATCCTACGAGCAGTACTTC. Its translation: CASSRGASYEQYF.

On this clone: At the DNA level, this CDR3 is encoded by other sequences in the same sample as well. The J gene is TRBJ1-5, the V gene TRBV27; D ambiguous. This CDR3 has 13 residues. With 2 bases removed from V and 7 bases from J, the gap between germline ends came to 9 bases. CDR1 and CDR2 from the germline V gene are MNHEY and SMNVEV (reference sequence). The CDR3 protein is CASSLSRSQPQHF. Here the CDR3 DNA reads TGTGCCAGCAGTTTAAGCAGGTCCCAGCCCCAGCATTTT.

The genes are TRBV5-4 and TRBJ2-7; D might be TRBD1 (6 bases). There are 13 residues in the CDR3. Germline V gives CDR1 SGHNT, CDR2 YYREEE (reference sequence). Trimming took off 4 bases at V and 4 bases at J, with 12 bases between the two ends. DNA of the CDR3: TGTGCCAGCAGCCCAGGGGATGGGTACGAGCAGTACTTC. Amino acid sequence: CASSPGDGYEQYF.

The chain links TRBV28 to TRBJ2-7; D is ambiguous. Germline CDR1 is MDHEN and CDR2 is SYDVKM. The CDR3 is 13 amino acids. Trimming cost V 1 base and J 6 bases, with 10 bases left between them. The CDR3 is CASSLSFLTEQYF. For the CDR3, the DNA is TGTGCCAGCAGTTTATCGTTTCTCACCGAGCAGTACTTC.

The chain is built from TRBV13 and TRBJ2-7, with TRBD1 matching 8 bases. The CDR3 covers 15 residues. The germline V gene has CDR1 PRHDT and CDR2 FYEKMQ (reference sequence). Germline trimming cut 5 bases from V and 2 bases from J; bases unmatched to any gene: 8. The CDR3 region has the DNA TGTGCCAGCAGCCGGACCGGACAGGGTACCTACGAGCAGTACTTC. It encodes CASSRTGQGTYEQYF.

The chain uses TRBV7-9 and TRBJ2-7, with 7 bases aligning to TRBD2. The CDR3 covers 17 residues. The ends lost 5 bases at V and 2 bases at J; junction bases unmatched: 15. The germline V gene has CDR1 SEHNR and CDR2 FQNEAQ (reference sequence). CDR3 sequence reads: CASSPSIGGLGAYEQYF. The CDR3 DNA reads TGTGCCAGCAGCCCCTCCATCGGGGGGTTGGGCGCCTACGAGCAGTACTTC.

The rearrangement joins TRBV7-9 to TRBJ2-7; 11 bases map to TRBD2. Germline loops: CDR1 SEHNR, CDR2 FQNEAQ (reference sequence). The CDR3 extends over 15 amino acids. V lost 5 bases to trimming and J lost 4 bases; unmatched junction nucleotides: 7. CDR3 DNA sequence: TGTGCCAGCAGCCTTATAGCGGGGGGGCCTTACGAGCAGTACTTC. Protein sequence: CASSLIAGGPYEQYF. Full variable domain (remainder filled in from reference TRBV7-9 and TRBJ2-7): DTGVSQNPRHKITKRGQNVTFRCDPISEHNRLYWYRQTLGQGPEFLTYFQNEAQLEKSRLLSDRFSAERPKGSFSTLEIQRTEQGDSAMYLCASSLIAGGPYEQYFGPGTRLTVT.

V usage is TRBV27 and J usage is TRBJ2-1; 8 bases are shared with TRBD1. Trimming took 5 bases from V and 4 from J; bases not matched to a gene: 4. The germline V gene has CDR1 MNHEY and CDR2 SMNVEV (reference sequence). CDR3 length: 14 amino acids. The CDR3 coding sequence is TGTGCCAGCAGTAACAGGGGGGCGTACAATGAGCAGTTCTTC. Translated, it gives CASSNRGAYNEQFF.

This clone was recorded only once. The chain couples TRBV7-9 to TRBJ1-1; 7 bases fit TRBD1. V dropped 0 bases and J dropped 0; count of bases not matched to a gene: 4. The germline V gene encodes CDR1 SEHNR and CDR2 FQNEAQ (reference sequence). This CDR3 has 16 residues. The CDR3 nucleotides read TGTGCCAGCAGCTTAGCGCTAGGACAGGTGAACACTGAAGCTTTCTTT. Translation gives CASSLALGQVNTEAFF.

The sample holds one count of this clone. The CDR3 DNA reads TGTGCCAGCAGCTTACTAGCGGACAGGATTAACACCGGGGAGCTGTTTTTT. Translating gives CASSLLADRINTGELFF. The V and J genes are TRBV5-5 and TRBJ2-2; D may be TRBD2 (8 bases). The CDR3 sequence is 17 residues long. V lost 2 bases to trimming and J lost 2 bases, with 16 bases between them. Germline V gene lookup returns CDR1 SGHKS and CDR2 YYEKEE (reference sequence).

The chain recombines TRBV2 with TRBJ1-5, with TRBD1 matching over 7 bases. The length of the CDR3 is 16 residues. From germline, CDR1 is SNHLY and CDR2 FYNNEI. The trim removed 3 bases at V and 3 bases at J, leaving 8 bases unmatched. This CDR3 reads CASSDPQGGTNQPQHF. The CDR3 region has the DNA TGTGCCAGCAGTGATCCTCAGGGGGGCACCAATCAGCCCCAGCATTTT.

The chain uses TRBV20-1 and TRBJ2-1; D is unresolved. V shed 4 bases and J shed 8 bases, with 9 bases lying between them. The CDR3 sequence is 11 residues long. CDR1 DFQATT and CDR2 SNEGSKA come from the germline V gene (reference sequence). CDR3 in DNA: TGCAGTGCTATTGTAGTGGATGAGCAGTTCTTC. The encoded protein is CSAIVVDEQFF.

Remarks on this clone: This CDR3 is also generated by other DNA sequences in the sample. In nucleotides, the CDR3 is TGTGCCAGCAGCTCATCTGGGTACGAGCAGTACTTC. This translates into CASSSSGYEQYF. The chain employs TRBV27 and TRBJ2-7; no definite D call. This CDR3 contains 12 residues. V shed 6 bases and J shed 4 bases, with 10 bases lying between them. Germline V gene lookup returns CDR1 MNHEY and CDR2 SMNVEV (reference sequence).

The chain employs TRBV27 and TRBJ2-7; 10 positions agree with TRBD2. Germline V gene lookup returns CDR1 MNHEY and CDR2 SMNVEV (reference sequence). Trimming took 2 bases from V and 4 from J; bases not matched to a gene: 5. CDR3 size: 15 residues. CDR3 residues: CASSLGGLAVYEQYF. The DNA of the CDR3 is TGTGCCAGCAGTTTAGGTGGACTAGCGGTATACGAGCAGTACTTC.

The chain uses TRBV6-1 and TRBJ2-4, with TRBD2 as a possible D gene (6 bases). Between the trimmed V and J ends, which lost 3 bases and 0 bases, there was a span of 9 bases. This CDR3 region has 15 residues. The germline V gene encodes CDR1 MNHNS and CDR2 SASEGT. DNA of the CDR3: TGTGCCAGCAGTGATGGGACTGCAGCCAAAAACATTCAGTACTTC. As protein: CASSDGTAAKNIQYF.

The chain employs TRBV7-9 and TRBJ1-2; possible D gene TRBD1, 5 bases. Germline V gene data show CDR1 as SEHNR and CDR2 as FQNEAQ (reference sequence). V was pared by 5 bases and J by 3 bases, with 19 bases between. The CDR3 contains 16 residues. DNA for the CDR3: TGTGCCAGCAGCGAACTCCGGGGGGGTTTGGACTATGGCTACACCTTC. The encoded protein is CASSELRGGLDYGYTF.

The genes are TRBV2 and TRBJ2-1; unclear D gene. The length of the CDR3 is 13 residues. V lost 3 bases to trimming and J lost 2 bases, with 5 bases between them. Germline CDR1 is SNHLY and CDR2 is FYNNEI. The CDR3 here is CASSEHTYNEQFF. CDR3 DNA sequence: TGTGCCAGCAGTGAGCATACCTACAATGAGCAGTTCTTC.

The rearrangement uses TRBV10-2 and TRBJ2-7; D might be TRBD1 (6 bases). The CDR3 totals 16 residues. Germline CDR1 WSHSY, CDR2 SAAADI. Trimming pared 1 base from V and 3 bases from J, leaving 16 bases between. This CDR3 reads CASSEFRGGANYEQYF. CDR3 nucleotides: TGCGCCAGCAGTGAGTTCAGAGGGGGTGCGAACTACGAGCAGTACTTC.

CDR3 bases: TGTGCCAGCAGCGCCGACATCGGCTCTGGAGCCACCATATATTTT. This gives the protein CASSADIGSGATIYF. The chain combines TRBV7-2 with TRBJ1-3; D remains ambiguous. Germline values: CDR1 SGHTA, CDR2 FQGNSA. Trimming stripped 5 bases from V and 9 bases from J, with 20 bases between. The CDR3 is 15 residues long.

The chain couples TRBV9 to TRBJ2-7; D perhaps matches TRBD1 (5 bases). Trimming left V 0 bases short and J 0 bases short, with 10 bases between. The V gene's germline CDR1 is SGDLS and CDR2 YYNGEE. The CDR3 extends over 15 amino acids. The CDR3 DNA follows: TGTGCCAGCAGCGTAGGGGGCAGCATCTCCTACGAGCAGTACTTC. Translating gives CASSVGGSISYEQYF.